Below, one T cell receptor (beta chain) is given with its context. Antigen unknown. Germline assignment: CDR1 LGHDT and CDR2 YNNKEL (reference sequence). Trimming at V came to 4 bases and at J to 5 bases, leaving 5 bases not matched to a gene. The CDR3 has 14 amino acids. The data stem from a study of early T cells in non-severe SARS-CoV-2 infection. Study details: Sequencing input comprised bulk RNA from unsorted whole blood; chain pairing was not available.

Overall study results and limits: VDJdb matching favored anti-spike CD8 responses, missing private and CD4 specificities.

Molecules of cDNA were individually given unique molecular identifiers that were attached to them. A single record per CDR3 protein comes from TCRdb applying MiXCR to the 5' RACE reads. The data contain 25,000 to 30,000 distinct CDR3 sequences, about 4.7% of them singletons. Sequenced input: whole blood. V and J are TRBV3-1 and TRBJ2-1; 7 nucleotides line up with TRBD1. The receptor comes from an adult who was a healthcare worker with PCR-confirmed SARS-CoV-2 infection or an uninfected control (not recorded which). CDR3 sequence: CASSPPGQDNEQFF. The CDR3 DNA reads TGTGCCAGCAGCCCCCCCGGACAGGACAATGAGCAGTTCTTC.